This paragraph covers one TCR beta chain sequence. No cognate antigen has been identified for it. Base qualities are not provided; no much larger clone lies one nucleotide away. The time point label corresponds to: cycle 2 day 1 (C2D1) of nivolumab. Relapse after autologous stem cell transplantation had occurred in all trial patients, and cohorts A, B and C were distinguished by prior brentuximab vedotin exposure. A total of under 70 patients with relapsed/refractory classical Hodgkin lymphoma made up the trial cohort, and each patient's best overall response was complete response, partial response or progressive disease. In the multi-cohort phase II CheckMate 205 trial, trial patients received single-agent nivolumab. An independent review committee assessed best overall response using the 2007 International Working Group response criteria. Trial PBMCs were collected immediately before nivolumab initiation (C1D1) and during therapy at cycle 2 day 1 and cycle 4 day 1. Peripheral blood was collected in 8 mL Vacutainer Cell Preparation Tubes, from which PBMCs were isolated by centrifugation and then cryopreserved.

The Qiagen DNeasy kit was used to extract genomic DNA from unsorted PBMCs and from the negatively selected CD4+ and CD8+ fractions. TCR beta CDR3 regions were amplified by immunoSEQ multiplex PCR using primers annealing to V and J segments. A synthetic immune receptor repertoire was used to minimize amplification bias, and any residual bias was removed computationally once sequencing was done. Processing in the source paper ran as follows. Repertoire diversity was quantified as the Shannon entropy index using custom Python scripts. Unsorted, CD4+ and CD8+ repertoires were analyzed separately, except for combined analyses in which CD4+ and CD8+ sequences were merged in silico. A clone counted as expanded when the clone's frequency after treatment rose at least 2-fold relative to C1D1, and clones undetected at baseline were given a pseudocount of 0.5. Clones with 0 or 1 copy at C1D1 were defined as singleton clones, while clones with 2 or more copies were defined as non-singleton clones. Clones expanded in unsorted samples were labelled as CD4+, CD8+ or unknown by matching protein sequences in sorted samples from the same patient. Wilcoxon tests were applied to paired samples to test diversity changes from C1D1 to C4D1. TCRdb carries this immuneACCESS record with in-frame sequences only. Its versions omit some clonotypes, under half of them owing to an unresolved V gene in the studies checked, with the rest unexplained. V, J and clone size were drawn from that table, and D and trimming were deduced from the DNA. Here the sample has around 11,000 clones; around 80% occur a single time. The ten largest clones add up to about 5% of the sample.

The data are from a study of PD-1 blockade in classical Hodgkin lymphoma (dated by TCRdb to between 2020 and 2021). About the full investigation: Nivolumab dosing was 3 mg/kg intravenously every 2 weeks, continuing until either disease progression or unacceptable toxicity. A peripheral blood immune signature of response to PD-1 blockade in classical Hodgkin lymphoma was defined using TCR beta sequencing and CyTOF. What the work shows at the level of the full study, not this receptor alone: Baseline diversity similar to that of newly diagnosed patients was observed in trial patients achieving complete response, whereas significantly lower diversity was observed in partial responders and progressors. Diversity was lower in patients who began nivolumab less than 1 year after ASCT, so these patients were left out of later analyses to avoid confounding by immune reconstitution. Baseline TCR diversity was reported as lower in newly diagnosed patients than in healthy donors, and lower still in relapsed/refractory patients. CD4+ but not CD8+ TCR diversity rose significantly by C4D1 (p=0.0027 vs p=0.16), most apparent in complete responders (p=0.02). The study covered only a single clinical trial cohort, and the causes of the repertoire differences, possibly disease activity or prior therapy, were still not defined.

The source is a human donor with classical Hodgkin lymphoma. The input for sequencing was peripheral blood mononuclear cells (PBMCs), taken before the second cycle of nivolumab.

The CDR3 region: CASSGAGTGGYEQYF. Read as DNA, the sequence is TGTGCCAGCTCAGGAGCCGGGACAGGAGGGTACGAGCAGTACTTC. The chain links TRBV18 with TRBJ2-7, and 8 bases in between align with TRBD1. Compared with germline, V lacks 5 bases and J lacks 4 bases; bases without a gene match: 10. Including the terminal cysteine and phenylalanine, the CDR3 comprises 15 residues. The CDR3 DNA has 45 bases and is translated from base 1. For CDR1 and CDR2, the germline V gene lists KGHSH and LQKENI.